These 27 T cell receptor beta chains were sequenced from one sample in a study of blood T cell repertoires in COVID-19. TCRdb keeps only in-frame clones here, not all; method: immunoSEQ multiplex PCR. This table has hundreds of thousands of clones, around 90% appearing once. The specimen was peripheral blood. The source of these receptors is a woman aged 40 to 50 with COVID-19, enrolled during active disease.

This clone turned up a few times. In DNA form, the CDR3 reads TGTGCCTGGAGTGTTAAGGGAGGGCATGAAAAACTGTTTTTT. Encoded protein: CAWSVKGGHEKLFF. The chain is built from TRBV30 and TRBJ1-4; D gene unclear. Deletions cut 0 bases from V and 6 bases from J, with 11 bases between. CDR1 and CDR2 (germline): GTSNPN, SVGIG (reference sequence). The CDR3 totals 14 residues.

The rearrangement links TRBV28 to TRBJ1-6, with D maybe TRBD1 (6 bases). Germline V gene sequence: CDR1 MDHEN, CDR2 SYDVKM. The CDR3 consists of 15 residues. The V gene lost 3 bases and the J gene lost 7 bases, with 13 bases spanning the gap. The CDR3 coding sequence is TGTGCCAGCAGTTTCAAGCAGGGGCCGAATTCACCCCTCCACTTT. It specifies CASSFKQGPNSPLHF.

V gene TRBV7-9 combines with J gene TRBJ2-2; no clear D. V lost 1 base and J 4 bases, leaving 4 bases between the germline ends. CDR1 and CDR2 (germline): SEHNR, FQNEAQ (reference sequence). This CDR3 spans 13 amino acids. CDR3: CASSLGGTGELFF. The CDR3 DNA is TGTGCCAGCAGCTTAGGAGGCACCGGGGAGCTGTTTTTT.

The rearrangement joins TRBV11-1 to TRBJ1-1; D may be TRBD1 (5 bases). CDR1 and CDR2 (germline): SGHAT, FQDESV (reference sequence). CDR3 length: 12 amino acids. Trimming shortened V by 7 bases and J by 2 bases, and 8 bases separated the two germline ends. CDR3 sequence: CASTGINTEAFF. The CDR3 bases are TGTGCCAGCACAGGGATAAACACTGAAGCTTTCTTT.

In this sample, this clone turned up once. The chain links TRBV28 to TRBJ1-5; the D is unclear. Trimming shortened V by 6 bases and J by 7 bases, and 16 bases separated the two germline ends. CDR1 MDHEN and CDR2 SYDVKM come from the germline V gene. This CDR3 has 14 residues. The CDR3 DNA follows: TGTGCCAGCAGATTGAGGGAGACGAGACAGCCCCAGCATTTT. Amino acids: CASRLRETRQPQHF.

The chain combines TRBV2 with TRBJ2-1, with 8 nucleotides matching TRBD2. CDR1 is SNHLY and CDR2 is FYNNEI in the germline V gene. CDR3 size: 14 residues. The junction had 6 bases not matched to a gene; V was cut back by 11 bases and J by 0 bases. The CDR3 region has the DNA TGTGCCGGGCGGGGGGCGAGCTCCTACAATGAGCAGTTCTTC. Residues: CAGRGASSYNEQFF.

This chain joins TRBV15 and TRBJ2-3; 8 nucleotides align to TRBD2. The germline V gene encodes CDR1 LNHNV and CDR2 YYDKDF (reference sequence). The V and J ends lost 1 base and 3 bases, in that order; junction bases with no gene match: 9. This CDR3 has 17 residues. CDR3 in amino acids: CATSRALGTRATDTQYF. DNA of the CDR3: TGTGCCACCAGCAGAGCTCTAGGGACTAGGGCGACAGATACGCAGTATTTT.

The chain couples TRBV7-8 to TRBJ2-2; D possibly corresponds to TRBD1 (5 bases). CDR3 length equals 12 residues. In germline, CDR1 is SGHVS, CDR2 FQNEAQ. V lost 1 base, J lost 8 bases, and 5 bases lay in between. CDR3 in DNA: TGTGCCAGCAGCTTAGAGGGGGGGGAGCTGTTTTTT. Its protein is CASSLEGGELFF.

The rearrangement joins TRBV19 to TRBJ2-3; 9 bases align to TRBD1. The J segment lost 0 bases and the V segment lost 8 bases, leaving 9 bases of the junction unmatched. The CDR3 contains 16 residues. Germline V gives CDR1 LNHDA, CDR2 SQIVND (reference sequence). CDR3 DNA: TGTGCCAGTCGGAACCCCGGGACAGGGAGCACAGATACGCAGTATTTT. Translated: CASRNPGTGSTDTQYF.

The rearrangement joins TRBV15 to TRBJ2-7; TRBD1 aligns across 9 bases. The V segment lost 3 bases and the J segment 5 bases; nucleotides outside the gene matches: 14. Germline-derived CDR1 and CDR2 are LNHNV and YYDKDF (reference sequence). This CDR3 contains 17 residues. The CDR3 DNA sequence: TGTGCCACCAGCAGTTTTGGTCCCGGGACAGGGAACCACGAGCAGTACTTC. Translating gives CATSSFGPGTGNHEQYF.

This clone was recorded once. The genes are TRBV12-3 or TRBV12-4 and TRBJ2-5; D unclear. This CDR3 has 13 residues. Trimming took 7 bases from V and 2 from J, leaving 11 bases between them. The CDR3 region has the DNA TGTGCCAGCATGAAGTCGGTGCAAGAGACCCAGTACTTC. As protein: CASMKSVQETQYF.

The chain links TRBV30 to TRBJ2-7, with TRBD2 matching 8 bases. Trimming removed 2 bases from V and 3 bases from J; junction bases left unmatched: 0. From germline, CDR1 is GTSNPN and CDR2 SVGIG (reference sequence). The CDR3 consists of 12 residues. The CDR3 DNA reads as TGTGCCTGGAGTAGCGGGGGCTACGAGCAGTACTTC. Amino acids: CAWSSGGYEQYF.

The rearrangement joins TRBV30 to TRBJ1-6; possible D gene TRBD1, 6 bases. Germline CDR1 is GTSNPN and CDR2 is SVGIG (reference sequence). The CDR3 has 18 residues. V lost 3 bases, J lost 7 bases, and 25 bases lay in between. The CDR3 region is CAWSSLAGVSPPNSPLHF. The CDR3 DNA sequence: TGTGCCTGGAGCTCCCTGGCAGGGGTTTCCCCTCCCAATTCACCCCTCCACTTT.

The chain links TRBV30 to TRBJ1-5; 11 bases align to TRBD1. Germline values: CDR1 GTSNPN, CDR2 SVGIG (reference sequence). This CDR3 has 15 amino acids. V gave up 0 bases and J gave up 5 bases; unmatched junction bases: 3. The CDR3 is CAWSVGTGGYQPQHF. As DNA, the CDR3 is TGTGCCTGGAGTGTAGGGACAGGGGGATATCAGCCCCAGCATTTT.

This rearrangement joins TRBV28 to TRBJ2-1; TRBD1 is a possible D gene (6 bases). The CDR3 consists of 19 residues. Trimming cost V 3 bases and J 2 bases, with 23 bases left between them. CDR1 is MDHEN, CDR2 SYDVKM, per germline. CDR3 in amino acids: CASSFVRGKPIRAYNEQFF. Written as DNA, the CDR3 is TGTGCCAGCAGTTTTGTTAGGGGGAAGCCCATAAGGGCCTACAATGAGCAGTTCTTC.

The gene calls are TRBV28 and TRBJ1-4, with 9 nucleotides matching TRBD1. With V trimmed by 6 bases and J by 8 bases, 10 bases remained unmatched. The germline gives CDR1 MDHEN, CDR2 SYDVKM. The CDR3 has 15 amino acids. This chain's CDR3 is CASSQTGGYEEKLFF. The CDR3 DNA reads as TGTGCCAGCAGCCAAACAGGGGGCTACGAAGAAAAACTGTTTTTT.

This clone was seen only once. The gene calls are TRBV6-2 or TRBV6-3 and TRBJ1-5; a weak D match, TRBD1 (6 bases). Germline lookup yields CDR1 MNHEY and CDR2 SVGEGT. The CDR3 length is 18 residues. Trimming cost V 0 bases and J 1 base, with 16 bases left between them. The CDR3 region is CASSYSNRASSSNQPQHF. The CDR3 DNA reads as TGTGCCAGCAGTTACTCGAACAGGGCGAGTAGCAGCAATCAGCCCCAGCATTTT.

The chain joins TRBV7-2 to TRBJ2-4; D not resolved. The V end was cut by 1 base, the J end by 0 bases, with 7 bases between. CDR3 size: 15 residues. Per germline, CDR1 SGHTA and CDR2 FQGNSA. CDR3 region: CASSLVAKAKNIQYF. CDR3 DNA: TGTGCCAGCAGCTTAGTGGCCAAAGCCAAAAACATTCAGTACTTC.

V and J are TRBV24-1 and TRBJ2-5, with 8 bases matching TRBD1. The CDR3 runs to 13 residues. The germline V gene encodes CDR1 KGHDR and CDR2 SFDVKD. Unmatched junction bases numbered 4, after V lost 7 bases and J lost 4 bases. As DNA, the CDR3 is TGTGCCACCAGCCACAGGGGGACAGAGACCCAGTACTTC. Translating it yields CATSHRGTETQYF.

The chain combines TRBV20-1 with TRBJ2-5; D is undetermined. This CDR3 region has 12 residues. CDR1 and CDR2 from the germline V gene are DFQATT and SNEGSKA (reference sequence). Trimming removed 3 bases from V and 2 bases from J, with 7 bases in between. CDR3 nucleotide sequence: TGCAGTGCTAGTTATCAGCAAGAGACCCAGTACTTC. Its protein product is CSASYQQETQYF.

The J gene is TRBJ2-3, the V gene TRBV15; 11 nucleotides align to TRBD2. Per germline, CDR1 LNHNV and CDR2 YYDKDF (reference sequence). This CDR3 is built from 16 residues. Germline trimming cut 0 bases from V and 4 bases from J; bases unmatched to any gene: 3. The CDR3 sequence: CATSRDVGLAADTQYF. The CDR3 nucleotides read TGTGCCACCAGCAGAGATGTGGGACTAGCGGCAGATACGCAGTATTTT.

The rearrangement links TRBV6-6 to TRBJ2-7; 8 nucleotides agree with TRBD2. In germline, CDR1 is MNHNY, CDR2 SVGAGI (reference sequence). The J segment lost 0 bases and the V segment lost 8 bases, leaving 6 bases of the junction unmatched. The CDR3 extends over 14 amino acids. The CDR3 coding sequence is TGTGCCAGCTGTAGCGGGGACCGCTCCTACGAGCAGTACTTC. This codes for CASCSGDRSYEQYF.

CDR3 residues: CASSQASLQGSGYTF. The CDR3 DNA reads as TGCGCCAGCAGCCAAGCAAGTCTTCAGGGGTCTGGCTACACCTTC. This rearrangement joins TRBV4-3 to TRBJ1-2, with D perhaps TRBD1 (6 bases). Germline CDR1 LGHNA, CDR2 YSLEER. The ends were cut back, 1 base at V and 7 bases at J, with 16 bases in the middle. The CDR3 sequence is 15 residues long.

The chain joins TRBV27 to TRBJ1-1; possibly TRBD1 for D (5 bases). CDR1 is MNHEY and CDR2 is SMNVEV in the germline V gene (reference sequence). With 4 bases removed from V and 1 base from J, the gap between germline ends came to 19 bases. The CDR3 contains 17 residues. The CDR3 here is CASSSIPPFTGNTEAFF. Here the CDR3 DNA reads TGTGCCAGCAGTTCTATACCCCCGTTTACAGGGAACACTGAAGCTTTCTTT.

This chain links TRBV4-1 with TRBJ2-7; TRBD1 aligns across 7 bases. Germline CDR1 is MGHRA and CDR2 is YSYEKL. V dropped 1 base and J dropped 1; count of bases not matched to a gene: 7. The CDR3 consists of 16 residues. The CDR3 loop is CASSQVPGTASYEQYF. The CDR3 nucleotides are TGCGCCAGCAGCCAAGTGCCCGGGACAGCTTCCTACGAGCAGTACTTC.

The V and J genes are TRBV4-3 and TRBJ2-7; D is unresolved. Germline assignment: CDR1 LGHNA and CDR2 YSLEER. The CDR3 is made up of 15 amino acids. Trimming stripped 2 bases from V and 0 bases from J, with 11 bases between. The CDR3 protein is CASSQTTQSSYEQYF. CDR3 coding DNA: TGCGCCAGCAGCCAAACTACCCAGAGCTCCTACGAGCAGTACTTC.

CDR3 amino acids: CITHRGNTEAFF. Here the CDR3 DNA reads TGCATCACCCATCGGGGGAACACTGAAGCTTTCTTT. The J gene is TRBJ1-1, the V gene TRBV29-1; no clear D gene. Germline V gene sequence: CDR1 SQVTM, CDR2 ANQGSEA. CDR3 size: 12 residues.